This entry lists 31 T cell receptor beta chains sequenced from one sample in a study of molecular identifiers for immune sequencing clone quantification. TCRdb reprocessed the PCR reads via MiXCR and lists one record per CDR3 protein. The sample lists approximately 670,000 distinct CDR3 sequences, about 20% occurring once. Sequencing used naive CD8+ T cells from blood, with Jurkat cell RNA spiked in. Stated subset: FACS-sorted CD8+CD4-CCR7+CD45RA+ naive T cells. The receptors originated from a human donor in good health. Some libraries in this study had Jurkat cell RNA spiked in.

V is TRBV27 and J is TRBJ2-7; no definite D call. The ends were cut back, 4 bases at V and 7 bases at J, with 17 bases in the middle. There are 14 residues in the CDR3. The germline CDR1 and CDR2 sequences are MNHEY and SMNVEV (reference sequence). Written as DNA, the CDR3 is TGTGCCAGCAGTTCGGCAGCGAGCCTAGAAGAGCAGTACTTC. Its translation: CASSSAASLEEQYF.

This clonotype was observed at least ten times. CDR3 region: CASSLWAGQRNSPLHF. As DNA, the CDR3 is TGTGCCAGCAGTTTATGGGCAGGCCAGCGGAATTCACCCCTCCACTTT. The genes are TRBV12-3 or TRBV12-4 and TRBJ1-6; the D is unclear. V was cut by 2 bases and J by 7 bases, with 15 bases left in between. The CDR3 is 16 amino acids.

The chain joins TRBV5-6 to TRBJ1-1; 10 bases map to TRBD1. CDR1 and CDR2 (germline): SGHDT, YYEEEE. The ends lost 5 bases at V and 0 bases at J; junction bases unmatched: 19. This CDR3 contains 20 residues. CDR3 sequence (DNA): TGTGCCAGCAGGGATTGGGGTCGCCGGGACAGGGGCTTGATGAACACTGAAGCTTTCTTT. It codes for CASRDWGRRDRGLMNTEAFF.

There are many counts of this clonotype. The CDR3 DNA reads TGTGCCACCAGTGATCGGGACAAGAACAATGAGCAGTTCTTC. This translates into CATSDRDKNNEQFF. This chain links TRBV24-1 with TRBJ2-1; a possible D gene is TRBD1 (6 bases). This CDR3 is built from 14 residues. The V end was cut by 3 bases, the J end by 5 bases, with 10 bases between. The germline CDR1 and CDR2 sequences are KGHDR and SFDVKD.

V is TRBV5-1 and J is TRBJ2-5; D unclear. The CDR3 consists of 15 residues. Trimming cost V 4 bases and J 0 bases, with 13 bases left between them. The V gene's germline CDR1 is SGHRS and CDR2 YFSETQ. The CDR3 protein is CASSLAPLDQETQYF. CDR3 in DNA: TGCGCCAGCAGCCTGGCCCCCCTAGACCAAGAGACCCAGTACTTC.

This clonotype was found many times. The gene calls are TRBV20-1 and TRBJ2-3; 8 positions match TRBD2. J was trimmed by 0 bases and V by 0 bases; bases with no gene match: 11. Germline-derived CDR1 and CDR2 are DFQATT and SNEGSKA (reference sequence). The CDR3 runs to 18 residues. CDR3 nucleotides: TGCAGTGCTAGAGAAGGAAGCGGGGGTGTTACTAGCACAGATACGCAGTATTTT. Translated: CSAREGSGGVTSTDTQYF.

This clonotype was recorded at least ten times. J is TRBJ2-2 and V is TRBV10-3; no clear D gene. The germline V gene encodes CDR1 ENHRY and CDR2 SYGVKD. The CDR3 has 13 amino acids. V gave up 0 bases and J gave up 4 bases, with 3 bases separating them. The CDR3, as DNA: TGTGCCATCAGTGAGTCTCCCACCGGGGAGCTGTTTTTT. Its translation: CAISESPTGELFF.

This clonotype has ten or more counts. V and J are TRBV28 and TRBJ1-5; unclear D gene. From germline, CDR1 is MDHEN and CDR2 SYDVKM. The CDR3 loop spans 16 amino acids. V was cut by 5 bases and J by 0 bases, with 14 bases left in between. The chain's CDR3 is CASSSPDGYSNQPQHF. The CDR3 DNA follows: TGTGCCAGCAGTAGCCCGGACGGATATAGCAATCAGCCCCAGCATTTT.

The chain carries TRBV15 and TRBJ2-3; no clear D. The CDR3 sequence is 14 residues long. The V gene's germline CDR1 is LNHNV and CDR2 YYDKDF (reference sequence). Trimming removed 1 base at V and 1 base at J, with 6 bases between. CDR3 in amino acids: CATSRATGTDTQYF. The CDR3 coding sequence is TGTGCCACCAGCAGAGCAACAGGCACAGATACGCAGTATTTT. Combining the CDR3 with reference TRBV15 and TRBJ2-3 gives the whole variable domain DAMVIQNPRYQVTQFGKPVTLSCSQTLNHNVMYWYQQKSSQAPKLLFHYYDKDFNNEADTPDNFQSRRPNTSFCFLDIRSPGLGDTAMYLCATSRATGTDTQYFGPGTRLTVL.

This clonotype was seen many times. The CDR3 region is CASSHAPVARRPSGANVLTF. CDR3 DNA: TGCGCCAGCAGCCATGCCCCTGTCGCGAGACGCCCCTCTGGGGCCAACGTCCTGACTTTC. The genes are TRBV4-3 and TRBJ2-6; D gene ambiguous. The V end lost 3 bases, the J end lost 0 bases, and 21 bases lay between the germline ends. CDR3 length: 20 residues. Looked up from germline, CDR1 is LGHNA and CDR2 is YSLEER.

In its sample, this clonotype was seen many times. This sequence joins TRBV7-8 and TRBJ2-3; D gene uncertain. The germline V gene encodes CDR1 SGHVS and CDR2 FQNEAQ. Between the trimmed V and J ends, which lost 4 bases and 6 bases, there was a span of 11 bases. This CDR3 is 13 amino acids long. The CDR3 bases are TGTGCCAGCAGCTCCCGACTGACTGATACGCAGTATTTT. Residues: CASSSRLTDTQYF.

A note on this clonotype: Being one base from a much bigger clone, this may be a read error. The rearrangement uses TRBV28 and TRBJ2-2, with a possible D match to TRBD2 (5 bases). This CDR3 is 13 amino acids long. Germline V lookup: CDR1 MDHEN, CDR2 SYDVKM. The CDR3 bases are TGTGCCAGCAGTTTTTTGGTCACCGGGGAGCTGCTTTTT. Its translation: CASSFLVTGELLF.

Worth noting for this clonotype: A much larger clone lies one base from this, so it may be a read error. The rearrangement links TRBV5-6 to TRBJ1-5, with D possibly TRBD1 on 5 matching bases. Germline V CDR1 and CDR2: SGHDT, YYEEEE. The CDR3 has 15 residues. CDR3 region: CASSSSLQDNLPQHF. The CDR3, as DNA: TGTGCCAGCAGCTCCAGCCTACAGGACAATCTGCCCCAGCATTTT.

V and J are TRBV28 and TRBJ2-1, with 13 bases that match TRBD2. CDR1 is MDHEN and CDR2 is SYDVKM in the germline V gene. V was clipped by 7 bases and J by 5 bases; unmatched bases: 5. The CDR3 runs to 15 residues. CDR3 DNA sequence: TGTGCCAGCACCATAGGGACTAGCGGGAACAATGAGCAGTTCTTC. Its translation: CASTIGTSGNNEQFF.

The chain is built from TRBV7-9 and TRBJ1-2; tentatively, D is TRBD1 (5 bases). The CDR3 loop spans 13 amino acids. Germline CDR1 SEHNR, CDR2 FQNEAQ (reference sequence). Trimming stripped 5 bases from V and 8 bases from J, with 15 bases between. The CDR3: CASSAPGTKGYTF. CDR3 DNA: TGTGCCAGCAGCGCCCCGGGGACTAAAGGCTACACCTTC.

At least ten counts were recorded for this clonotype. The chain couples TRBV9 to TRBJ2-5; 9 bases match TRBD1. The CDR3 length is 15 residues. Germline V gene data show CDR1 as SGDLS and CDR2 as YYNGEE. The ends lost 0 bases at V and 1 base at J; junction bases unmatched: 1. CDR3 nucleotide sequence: TGTGCCAGCAGCGTAGGGGACAGGGCCCAAGAGACCCAGTACTTC. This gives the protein CASSVGDRAQETQYF.

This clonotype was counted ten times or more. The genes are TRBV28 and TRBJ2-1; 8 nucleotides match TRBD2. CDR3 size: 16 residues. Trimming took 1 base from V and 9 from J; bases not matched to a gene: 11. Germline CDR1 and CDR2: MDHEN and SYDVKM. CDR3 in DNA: TGTGCCAGCAGTTTATTCCCCCCGGGACTAGAGGCTGAGCAGTTCTTC. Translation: CASSLFPPGLEAEQFF.

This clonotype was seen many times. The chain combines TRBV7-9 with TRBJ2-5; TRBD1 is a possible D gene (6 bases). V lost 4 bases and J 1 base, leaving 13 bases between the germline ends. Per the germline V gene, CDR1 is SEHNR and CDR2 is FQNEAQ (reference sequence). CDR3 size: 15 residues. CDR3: CASSSLQGFQETQYF. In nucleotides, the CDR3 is TGTGCCAGCAGCTCACTACAGGGTTTCCAAGAGACCCAGTACTTC.

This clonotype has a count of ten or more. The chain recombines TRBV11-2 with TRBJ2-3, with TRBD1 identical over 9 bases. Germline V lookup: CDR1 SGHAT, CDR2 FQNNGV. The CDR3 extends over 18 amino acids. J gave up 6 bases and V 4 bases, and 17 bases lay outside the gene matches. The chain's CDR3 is CASSSWDRVGGAADTQYF. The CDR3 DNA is TGTGCCAGCAGCTCCTGGGACAGGGTAGGGGGGGCCGCGGATACGCAGTATTTT.

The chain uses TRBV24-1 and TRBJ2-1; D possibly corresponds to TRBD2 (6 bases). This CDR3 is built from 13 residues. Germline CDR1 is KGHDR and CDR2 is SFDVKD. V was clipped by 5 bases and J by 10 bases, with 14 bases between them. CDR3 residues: CATSGGTPNEQFF. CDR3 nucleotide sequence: TGTGCCACCAGTGGGGGGACTCCTAACGAGCAGTTCTTC.

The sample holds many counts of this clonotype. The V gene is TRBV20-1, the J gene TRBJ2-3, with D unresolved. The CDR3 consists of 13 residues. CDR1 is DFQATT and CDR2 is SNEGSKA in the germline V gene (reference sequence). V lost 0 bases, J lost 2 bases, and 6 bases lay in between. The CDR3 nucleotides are TGCAGTGCTAGAGATCAACACACAGATACGCAGTATTTT. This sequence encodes CSARDQHTDTQYF.

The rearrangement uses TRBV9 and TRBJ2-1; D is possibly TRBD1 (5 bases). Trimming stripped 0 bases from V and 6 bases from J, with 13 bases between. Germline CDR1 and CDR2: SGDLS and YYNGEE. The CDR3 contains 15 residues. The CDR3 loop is CASSVGAIDSNEQFF. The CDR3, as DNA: TGTGCCAGCAGCGTAGGGGCAATCGACAGCAATGAGCAGTTCTTC.

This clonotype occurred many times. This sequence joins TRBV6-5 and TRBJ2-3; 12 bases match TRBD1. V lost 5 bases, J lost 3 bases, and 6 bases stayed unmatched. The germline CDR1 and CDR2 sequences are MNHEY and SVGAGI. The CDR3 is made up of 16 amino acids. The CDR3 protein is CASSGTGQGATDTQYF. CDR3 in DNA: TGTGCCAGCAGTGGTACGGGACAGGGGGCGACAGATACGCAGTATTTT.

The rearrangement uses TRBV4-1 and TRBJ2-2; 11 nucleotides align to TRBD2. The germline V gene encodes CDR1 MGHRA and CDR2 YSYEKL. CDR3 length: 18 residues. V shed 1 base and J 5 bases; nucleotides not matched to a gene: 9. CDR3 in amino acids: CASSQATAGLAETGELFF. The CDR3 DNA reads TGCGCCAGCAGCCAAGCGACCGCGGGACTAGCGGAGACCGGGGAGCTGTTTTTT.

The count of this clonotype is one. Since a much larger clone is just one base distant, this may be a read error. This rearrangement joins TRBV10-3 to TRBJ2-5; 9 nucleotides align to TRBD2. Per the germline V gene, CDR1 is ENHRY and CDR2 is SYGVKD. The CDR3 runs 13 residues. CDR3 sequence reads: CVISETSGETQYF. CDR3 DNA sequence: TGTGTCATCAGTGAAACTAGCGGGGAGACCCAGTACTTC.

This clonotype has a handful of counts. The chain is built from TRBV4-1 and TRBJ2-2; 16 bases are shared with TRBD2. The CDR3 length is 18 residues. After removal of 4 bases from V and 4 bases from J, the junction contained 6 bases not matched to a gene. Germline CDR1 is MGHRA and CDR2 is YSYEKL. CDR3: CASSLGLAGGPITGELFF. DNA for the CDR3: TGCGCCAGCAGCCTGGGACTAGCGGGAGGGCCTATCACCGGGGAGCTGTTTTTT.

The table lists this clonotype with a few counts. CDR3 DNA sequence: TGCAGCGCTTCTAGCGGGGGGCCCCACGCGAACACCGGGGAGCTGTTTTTT. Protein sequence: CSASSGGPHANTGELFF. This chain joins TRBV29-1 and TRBJ2-2, with 11 positions matching TRBD2. Germline CDR1 SQVTM, CDR2 ANQGSEA. The CDR3 loop spans 17 amino acids. V lost 7 bases, J lost 0 bases, and 10 bases stayed unmatched.

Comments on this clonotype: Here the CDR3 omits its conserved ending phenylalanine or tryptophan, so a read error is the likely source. This CDR3 is CASSPGPGGSGNTIYS. CDR3 nucleotide sequence: TGTGCCAGCAGCCCCGGCCCAGGGGGCTCTGGAAACACCATATATTCT. The V gene is TRBV7-9, the J gene TRBJ1-3; 7 bases are a match to TRBD1. J gave up 0 bases and V 5 bases, and 7 bases lay outside the gene matches. Germline CDR1 and CDR2: SEHNR and FQNEAQ (reference sequence). CDR3 length: 16 amino acids.

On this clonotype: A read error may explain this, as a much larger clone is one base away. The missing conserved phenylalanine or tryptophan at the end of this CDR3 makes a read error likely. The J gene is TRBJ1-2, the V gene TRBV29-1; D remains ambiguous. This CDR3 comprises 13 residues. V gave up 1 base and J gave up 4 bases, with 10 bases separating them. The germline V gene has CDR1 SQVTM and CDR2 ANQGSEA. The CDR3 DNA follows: TGCAGCGTTGAAGGTGGACCGATCTATGGCTACACCTCC. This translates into CSVEGGPIYGYTS.

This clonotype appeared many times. The CDR3 loop is CASSHPDRPYEQYF. As DNA, the CDR3 is TGTGCCAGCAGCCACCCCGACAGACCCTACGAGCAGTACTTC. The J gene is TRBJ2-7, the V gene TRBV7-9; maybe TRBD1 (5 bases). Trimming left V 5 bases short and J 2 bases short, with 13 bases between. The length of the CDR3 is 14 residues. Germline V lookup: CDR1 SEHNR, CDR2 FQNEAQ (reference sequence).

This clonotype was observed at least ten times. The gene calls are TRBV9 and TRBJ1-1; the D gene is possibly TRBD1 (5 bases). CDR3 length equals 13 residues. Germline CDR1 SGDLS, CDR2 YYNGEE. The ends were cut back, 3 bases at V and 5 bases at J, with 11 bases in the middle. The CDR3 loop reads CASSGGVWTEAFF. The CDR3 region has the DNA TGTGCCAGCAGCGGGGGGGTGTGGACTGAAGCTTTCTTT.